This TCR beta chain was recorded in a study of identifying expanded T cells in peripheral blood. No infections or other immune events were documented during collection. TCRdb's table, derived via immunoSEQ multiplex PCR, lists solely in-frame clones and lacks some. The sample lists 100,000 to 110,000 clones, over 80% occurring once. Trimming removed 5 bases from V and 0 bases from J; junction bases left unmatched: 7. The CDR3 totals 16 residues. Looked up from germline, CDR1 is LNHDA and CDR2 is SQIVND (reference sequence). Regarding the study as a whole: Technical replicates showed around 1.2 changed clones; two weeks 15 to 20; four weeks 19. Approximately two-week clone count variance significantly increased as total template count grew.

As concerns this clone: Its antigen is unknown.

The V gene is TRBV19, the J gene TRBJ2-3; 8 nucleotides align to TRBD2. The sequence was obtained from a person aged 18 to 70 in good health. Sequenced input: blood. CDR3 protein: CASSGPSGPSTDTQYF. CDR3 sequence (DNA): TGTGCCAGTAGTGGACCTAGCGGGCCTAGCACAGATACGCAGTATTTT.